The 9 T cell receptor beta chains in this list originate from one sample, sequenced in a study of T cells after yellow fever vaccination. From the 5' RACE reads, TCRdb called clonotypes with MiXCR, one entry per CDR3 protein. The sample records roughly 350,000 distinct CDR3 sequences, approximately 4% being singletons. The sample consisted of PBMCs, taken 5 days after the yellow fever booster vaccination. These receptors originate from a man aged 18 to 30 who received the YFV17D yellow fever vaccine.

This clonotype came up a few times. The chain combines TRBV7-9 with TRBJ2-1, with 8 bases lining up with TRBD2. CDR3 length: 15 amino acids. Germline CDR1 and CDR2: SEHNR and FQNEAQ (reference sequence). Trimming removed 4 bases from V and 4 bases from J; junction bases left unmatched: 6. This CDR3 is CASSSPGGAYNEQFF. The CDR3 DNA sequence: TGTGCCAGCAGCTCCCCCGGGGGGGCTTACAATGAGCAGTTCTTC.

This sequence joins TRBV7-2 and TRBJ2-7; D remains unclear. Germline loops: CDR1 SGHTA, CDR2 FQGNSA. V was trimmed by 1 base and J by 4 bases, leaving 14 bases between them. CDR3 length: 15 residues. The CDR3 region has the DNA TGTGCCAGCAGCTTAGGGCTCCATCTGAGTTACGAGCAGTACGTC. Translation: CASSLGLHLSYEQYV.

This chain joins TRBV20-1 and TRBJ2-1, with D possibly TRBD2 on 6 matching bases. Between the trimmed V and J ends, which lost 6 bases and 7 bases, there was a span of 19 bases. Germline loops: CDR1 DFQATT, CDR2 SNEGSKA (reference sequence). There are 14 residues in the CDR3. The CDR3 is CSAKPGLAVNEQFF. The CDR3 nucleotides are TGCAGTGCGAAGCCGGGACTGGCCGTGAATGAGCAGTTCTTC.

The chain links TRBV7-2 to TRBJ2-2, with D hard to call. V was clipped by 8 bases and J by 1 base, with 17 bases between them. Looked up from germline, CDR1 is SGHTA and CDR2 is FQGNSA. The length of the CDR3 is 16 residues. In DNA form, the CDR3 reads TGTGCCAGCGGGATAGCCGAAGTATTGAACACCGGGGAGCTGTTTTTT. As protein: CASGIAEVLNTGELFF.

The sample holds many counts of this clonotype. The V gene is TRBV28, the J gene TRBJ1-2; D not certain. Trimming left V 6 bases short and J 5 bases short, with 10 bases between. This CDR3 has 12 residues. Looked up from germline, CDR1 is MDHEN and CDR2 is SYDVKM. The CDR3 coding sequence is TGTGCCAGCAGCTCCTCTGTTTATGGCTACACCTTC. This translates into CASSSSVYGYTF.

This clonotype was seen many times. The chain links TRBV7-9 to TRBJ1-2; the match to TRBD1 covers 9 bases. The germline gives CDR1 SEHNR, CDR2 FQNEAQ (reference sequence). The CDR3 totals 15 residues. After removal of 5 bases from V and 8 bases from J, the junction contained 12 bases not matched to a gene. In nucleotides, the CDR3 is TGTGCCAGCAGCACACCGGGACAGGGTCCTTTCGGCTACACCTTC. This sequence encodes CASSTPGQGPFGYTF.

This chain uses TRBV24-1 with TRBJ2-5; 8 bases fit TRBD1. Germline lookup yields CDR1 KGHDR and CDR2 SFDVKD. The CDR3 totals 16 residues. Trimming at V came to 4 bases and at J to 4 bases, leaving 10 bases not matched to a gene. In DNA form, the CDR3 reads TGTGCCACCAGTGACCCATCGCGGACAGGGCCAGAGACCCAGTACTTC. It is translated as CATSDPSRTGPETQYF.

This clonotype was detected ten times or more. CDR3 amino acids: CTSSQDLKAPSSYEQYV. The CDR3 nucleotides are TGCACCAGCAGCCAAGATCTGAAGGCCCCAAGCTCCTACGAGCAGTACGTC. This chain connects TRBV1 to TRBJ2-7; TRBD2 is the table's D call and was not checked against the DNA. TRBV1 is described as a pseudogene. The CDR3 spans 17 residues.

The chain links TRBV6-1 to TRBJ2-1; the D gene is possibly TRBD1 (6 bases). This CDR3 has 16 residues. Germline values: CDR1 MNHNS, CDR2 SASEGT. The V gene lost 2 bases and the J gene lost 2 bases, with 13 bases spanning the gap. The CDR3 DNA sequence: TGTGCCAGCAGTGAACATTGGGGGCTAACCTACAATGAGCAGTTCTTC. Protein sequence: CASSEHWGLTYNEQFF.